The 3 T cell receptor beta chains in this list originate from one sample, sequenced in a study of blood T cell repertoires in COVID-19. Here immunoSEQ multiplex PCR was the method, and the copy in TCRdb shows in-frame clones only, minus some. The sample holds 200,000 to 300,000 clones, 70% to 90% seen once. Sample: peripheral blood. The receptors come from a woman aged 30 to 39 with acute or convalescent COVID-19.

This chain uses TRBV5-1 with TRBJ2-5; 7 bases map to TRBD2. V lost 0 bases to trimming and J lost 3 bases; unmatched junction nucleotides: 5. CDR3 length: 15 residues. Per germline, CDR1 SGHRS and CDR2 YFSETQ. The CDR3 DNA reads as TGCGCCAGCAGCTTGGCGCCTAGCGGAGAAGAGACCCAGTACTTC. Amino acids: CASSLAPSGEETQYF.

The chain has TRBV15 and TRBJ2-1; TRBD2 is a possible D gene (5 bases). Trimming removed 5 bases from V and 5 bases from J, with 10 bases in between. Germline CDR1 is LNHNV and CDR2 is YYDKDF (reference sequence). The CDR3 has 13 residues. CDR3: CATSPPEDNEQFF. DNA for the CDR3: TGTGCCACCAGCCCCCCGGAGGACAATGAGCAGTTCTTC.

Here the CDR3 DNA reads TGCGCCAGCAGCCAAGTTAGAACAGGGAATTCACCCCTCCACTTT. Its protein product is CASSQVRTGNSPLHF. The chain carries TRBV4-1 and TRBJ1-6; D possibly corresponds to TRBD1 (6 bases). Germline V CDR1 and CDR2: MGHRA, YSYEKL. This CDR3 has 15 residues. V was trimmed by 1 base and J by 7 bases, leaving 11 bases between them.